Following are 14 T cell receptor beta chains from one sample sequenced in a study of a mutant IDH1 vaccine in newly diagnosed glioma. Time point: week 47, end of study. One vaccine dose held 300 ug of mutant IDH1 20-mer peptide and came with topical imiquimod. Here immunoSEQ multiplex PCR was the method, and the copy in TCRdb shows in-frame clones only, minus some. Among about 56,000 clones listed, under 85% were seen once. The antigens of these receptors remain unknown. This material consisted of PBMCs, taken from a glioma patient whose treatment included an IDH1 peptide vaccine. The receptors here all came from a woman aged 45-60 years with glioma.

This clone was detected only once. The chain links TRBV4-3 to TRBJ2-2; 7 bases map to TRBD1. Germline loops: CDR1 LGHNA, CDR2 YSLEER. The CDR3 loop spans 16 amino acids. The V and J ends lost 3 bases and 0 bases, in that order; junction bases with no gene match: 4. The CDR3 nucleotides read TGCGCCAGCAGCCACCTAGGGACAGCGAACACCGGGGAGCTGTTTTTT. Its translation: CASSHLGTANTGELFF.

This clone has only a few counts. This sequence joins TRBV19 and TRBJ1-1; no clear D gene. This CDR3 contains 14 residues. Germline V CDR1 and CDR2: LNHDA, SQIVND (reference sequence). Trimming stripped 8 bases from V and 4 bases from J, with 17 bases between. Here the CDR3 DNA reads TGTGCCAGTTCCCTAGGTGGGGTCCGCACTGAAGCTTTCTTT. Its protein product is CASSLGGVRTEAFF.

This chain links TRBV5-5 with TRBJ2-6, with D maybe TRBD1 (6 bases). V was trimmed by 3 bases and J by 1 base, leaving 14 bases between them. The CDR3 loop spans 17 amino acids. Germline values: CDR1 SGHKS, CDR2 YYEKEE (reference sequence). CDR3 nucleotide sequence: TGTGCCAGCAGCTCCGGGACACTTAAGTCTGGGGCCAACGTCCTGACTTTC. Residues: CASSSGTLKSGANVLTF.

This chain connects TRBV27 to TRBJ2-7; D ambiguous. From germline, CDR1 is MNHEY and CDR2 SMNVEV (reference sequence). V lost 2 bases to trimming and J lost 4 bases, with 3 bases between them. The CDR3 has 11 residues. This CDR3 is CASSLGYEQYF. In nucleotides, the CDR3 is TGTGCCAGCAGTTTAGGGTACGAGCAGTACTTC.

The chain carries TRBV14 and TRBJ1-3; possible D gene TRBD1, 5 bases. Deletions cut 1 base from V and 2 bases from J, with 9 bases between. CDR3 length equals 15 residues. Germline lookup yields CDR1 SGHDN and CDR2 FVKESK. The CDR3 DNA reads as TGTGCCAGCAGCCAAGTCACGGGGCCTGGAAACACCATATATTTT. This encodes CASSQVTGPGNTIYF.

The chain uses TRBV30 and TRBJ2-1; D unclear. Germline assignment: CDR1 GTSNPN and CDR2 SVGIG (reference sequence). V lost 4 bases and J lost 4, with 17 bases in between. This CDR3 has 15 amino acids. The CDR3 is CAWNPRVRGYNEQFF. The CDR3 DNA reads as TGTGCCTGGAACCCAAGGGTCCGAGGTTACAATGAGCAGTTCTTC.

The genes are TRBV2 and TRBJ1-4; TRBD1 aligns across 11 bases. With 4 bases clipped from V and 14 bases from J, the junction kept 9 bases outside the gene matches. The CDR3 covers 14 residues. Looked up from germline, CDR1 is SNHLY and CDR2 is FYNNEI. The CDR3 loop is CASSGGQGVGKLFF. DNA for the CDR3: TGTGCCAGCAGTGGGGGACAGGGGGTTGGAAAGCTGTTTTTT.

CDR3 amino acids: CASSVRGLNTGELFF. The CDR3 DNA is TGTGCCAGCAGCGTGCGGGGTCTTAACACCGGGGAGCTGTTTTTT. The chain couples TRBV9 to TRBJ2-2; weak D call: TRBD2 (6 bases). Trimming cost V 2 bases and J 2 bases, with 10 bases left between them. Per the germline V gene, CDR1 is SGDLS and CDR2 is YYNGEE. The CDR3 loop spans 15 amino acids.

V usage is TRBV25-1 and J usage is TRBJ2-1; 8 bases fit TRBD2. This CDR3 spans 14 amino acids. The V gene end was trimmed by 11 bases and the J gene end by 3 bases; junction bases not matched to a gene: 9. Germline V gene data show CDR1 as MGHDK and CDR2 as SYGVNS. Here the CDR3 DNA reads TGTGCCTCCCGAGCCGGGGGGGACTACAATGAGCAGTTCTTC. It is translated as CASRAGGDYNEQFF.

The V and J genes are TRBV28 and TRBJ1-5, with a weak D call TRBD1 (5 bases). The CDR3 totals 15 residues. Germline V gives CDR1 MDHEN, CDR2 SYDVKM. V dropped 5 bases and J dropped 4 bases, with 15 bases sitting between them. CDR3 residues: CASSLLGTENQPQHF. The CDR3 DNA follows: TGTGCCAGCAGTCTACTCGGGACGGAAAATCAGCCCCAGCATTTT.

CDR3 DNA sequence: TGTGCCAGCAGCCAAGCCCCAAGACAGGGGAGGCGGTCAACTAATGAAAAACTGTTTTTT. Amino acids: CASSQAPRQGRRSTNEKLFF. V gene TRBV4-2 combines with J gene TRBJ1-4, with 8 nucleotides matching TRBD1. V was pared by 1 base and J by 0 bases, with 13 bases of the junction left unmatched. The CDR3 runs to 20 residues. CDR1 is LGHNA and CDR2 is YNFKEQ in the germline V gene.

This clone was observed a single time. The gene calls are TRBV29-1 and TRBJ2-3; 9 bases fit TRBD2. J was trimmed by 0 bases and V by 8 bases; bases with no gene match: 6. CDR1 and CDR2 (germline): SQVTM, ANQGSEA. The CDR3 has 14 residues. CDR3 protein: CSSPTSGSTDTQYF. CDR3 sequence (DNA): TGCAGCTCCCCGACTAGCGGAAGCACAGATACGCAGTATTTT.

V is TRBV30 and J is TRBJ1-1; the match to TRBD1 covers 9 bases. The CDR3 extends over 14 amino acids. The trim removed 4 bases at V and 6 bases at J, leaving 9 bases unmatched. Germline-derived CDR1 and CDR2 are GTSNPN and SVGIG (reference sequence). The CDR3 DNA reads as TGTGCCTGGAATTGGGGACAGGGTTCGGCTGAAGCTTTCTTT. Translating it yields CAWNWGQGSAEAFF.

V gene TRBV4-1 combines with J gene TRBJ1-6; D unresolved. The CDR3 is made up of 16 amino acids. With 4 bases removed from V and 0 bases from J, the gap between germline ends came to 10 bases. Germline CDR1 and CDR2: MGHRA and YSYEKL. The CDR3 spells CASSPTATSYNSPLHF. The CDR3 DNA follows: TGCGCCAGCAGCCCTACAGCGACCTCCTATAATTCACCCCTCCACTTT.